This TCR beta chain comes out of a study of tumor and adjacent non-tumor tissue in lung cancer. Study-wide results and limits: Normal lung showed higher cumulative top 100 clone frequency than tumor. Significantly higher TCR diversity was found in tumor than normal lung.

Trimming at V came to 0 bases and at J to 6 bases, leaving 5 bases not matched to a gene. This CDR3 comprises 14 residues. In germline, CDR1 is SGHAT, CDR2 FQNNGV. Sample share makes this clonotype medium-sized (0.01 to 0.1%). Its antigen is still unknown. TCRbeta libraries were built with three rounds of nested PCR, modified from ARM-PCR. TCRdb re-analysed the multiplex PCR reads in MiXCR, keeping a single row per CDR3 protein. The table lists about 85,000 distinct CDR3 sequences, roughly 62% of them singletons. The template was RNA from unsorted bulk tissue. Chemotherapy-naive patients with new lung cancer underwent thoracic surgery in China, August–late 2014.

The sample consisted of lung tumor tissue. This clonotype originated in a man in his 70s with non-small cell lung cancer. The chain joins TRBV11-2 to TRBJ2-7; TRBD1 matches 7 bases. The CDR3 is CASSLDYRGGEQYF. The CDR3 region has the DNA TGTGCCAGCAGCTTAGACTACAGGGGCGGCGAGCAGTACTTC.